What follows describes a single T cell receptor beta chain. Its antigen is still unknown. This CDR3 comprises 14 residues. V shed 6 bases, J shed 8 bases, and the junction held 7 bases outside the gene matches. Germline V CDR1 and CDR2: MNHEY, SVGAGI. Clones were read by immunoSEQ multiplex PCR, and TCRdb kept only the in-frame ones, dropping some. The sample contains a few hundred thousand clones, about 94% of which appear only once. The data are from a study of brain T cells in children with intractable seizures. General study results and limits: Pre- and post-surgery blood differed in depth, so pre-surgery absences may be undersampling.

Time point noted: blood from clinic visit 5 months post-surgery; TSC patient then seizure free. Surgery cases with the highest brain T cell transcript signatures were chosen for sequencing. At least one anti-epileptic drug was given before surgery. Sequenced here: peripheral blood, sampled roughly 5 months after surgery. This TCR was recovered from a boy under two years old with tuberous sclerosis and intractable seizures. V is TRBV6-5 and J is TRBJ1-6, with 7 positions matching TRBD1. The DNA for the CDR3 is TGTGCCAGCAGGATTTGGGACAGATATTCACCCCTCCACTTT. This encodes CASRIWDRYSPLHF.